This T cell receptor (beta chain) comes out of a study of T-cell memory formation after mild COVID-19 (dated by TCRdb to the early 2020s). Turning to the overall study: TCR sequence clusters from the two donors were found to be largely donor specific. In a couple of donors, T-cell clones that expanded and contracted after mild COVID-19 were tracked by sequencing TCRalpha and TCRbeta repertoires over time. The cohort was made up of two young adult volunteers, one female and one male, who were previously healthy.

To note about this clonotype: Its antigen specificity is not known. One base away there is no much larger clone; base qualities are not given.

The sequencer listed for this sample is Illumina NovaSeq 6000. cDNA libraries for TCRalpha and TCRbeta were prepared by 5'RACE using constant-segment primers, with sample barcodes and unique molecular identifiers added. RNA was extracted from every sample with Trizol reagent. Libraries were amplified in two PCR steps, with a second sample barcode and Illumina TruSeq adapters added in the second step. Libraries were sequenced on an Illumina NovaSeq with 2 x 150 bp paired-end reads. The published analysis was carried out like this. Demultiplexing of reads and collapsing into UMI-guided consensus sequences were performed with migec v1.2.7. Using mixcr v2.1.11, UMI consensuses were aligned to TRA and TRB V and J templates and then assembled into clonotypes. Clonotypes were classified as expanded or contracted when called significant by both edgeR and NoisET, with noise models trained on biological replicates. For edgeR calls, the cutoffs were a false discovery rate-adjusted p below 0.01 and a log2 fold-change threshold of 1. PCA with hierarchical clustering of max-normalized trajectories of the 1000 most abundant clonotypes was used as exploratory dynamics analysis. The CD4 or CD8 phenotype of responding clones was assigned using the separately sequenced CD4+ and CD8+ repertoires. TCRdb ran its own pipeline on the public reads, namely fastp trimming at Q25 and MiXCR clone calling, and kept in-frame beta chains. Identical CDR3 protein sequences are pooled into one entry, listed with their most common genes and DNA. The V and J calls and clone size come from TCRdb's table, not from the authors' own analysis. The sample profile shows 180,000 or so distinct CDR3 sequences; roughly 12% of them were found once. Approximately 3.8% of the sample belongs to the ten largest clones.

What the work shows at the level of the full study, not this receptor alone: Some responding clones were detected in pre-infection memory, suggesting pre-existing cross-reactive memory T cells joined the SARS-CoV-2 response. Only two mild cases were covered by the study, and larger cohorts that include severe cases with pre-infection samples were considered necessary. SARS-CoV-2 specificity of the second-wave clones peaking on day 37 was not confirmed. Contracting CD4+ clones were found mainly in CM and EM memory subsets, while CD8+ clones were enriched in EMRA. Clones contracting from day 15 to 85 had balanced CD4/CD8 phenotypes, while a second wave expanding from day 15 to 37 was biased towards CD4+.

Ficoll-Paque density gradient centrifugation was the method used to isolate PBMCs. Via the germline V gene, CDR1 is SNHLY and CDR2 FYNNEI. From its cysteine to its phenylalanine, the CDR3 spans 15 amino acids. Just the 45-base CDR3 DNA is kept, in frame starting at base 1. Trimming at the junction amounts to 2 bases on V and 0 bases on J, and the germline ends lie 5 bases apart. The chain uses TRBV2 and TRBJ2-6; the D gene lacks a confident call. The clonotype was recovered from a man younger than 30 who had mild COVID-19 (a few samples of this study predate the infection). The sample titles of this study are shuffled in the database, so cell type and time point are left out; the donor was told from shared clones. Sequencing was carried out using PBMCs or a T cell subset sorted from them (not recorded which). The CDR3 reads CASSEKTSGANVLTF. The DNA is as follows: TGTGCCAGCAGTGAAAAAACCTCTGGGGCCAACGTCCTGACTTTC.